This T cell receptor beta chain appears in the sequencing data of a study of cytomegalovirus exposure and HLA in healthy donors. With 60 Vbeta and 13 Jbeta primers, the PCR was carried out. Measured with immunoSEQ multiplex PCR; TCRdb has only the in-frame clones, and not every one. The data show 85,000 to 120,000 clones, about four fifths seen once. This clone was detected only a few times. Its antigen is still unknown. Trimming removed 11 bases from V and 3 bases from J, with 14 bases in between. The CDR3 contains 13 residues. Germline CDR1 MDHEN, CDR2 SYDVKM. Notes on the study in general: Reportedly, HLA-A and HLA-B alleles of most subjects were accurately predicted from TCR beta.

The chain links TRBV28 to TRBJ1-5; the D gene is possibly TRBD1 (6 bases). Sequenced sample: PBMCs. The source of this sequence is a woman in her fifties or sixties in good health and CMV-seropositive. CDR3 in DNA: TGTGCCCTATCGGACAGAAACAATCAGCCCCAGCATTTT. Its protein is CALSDRNNQPQHF.